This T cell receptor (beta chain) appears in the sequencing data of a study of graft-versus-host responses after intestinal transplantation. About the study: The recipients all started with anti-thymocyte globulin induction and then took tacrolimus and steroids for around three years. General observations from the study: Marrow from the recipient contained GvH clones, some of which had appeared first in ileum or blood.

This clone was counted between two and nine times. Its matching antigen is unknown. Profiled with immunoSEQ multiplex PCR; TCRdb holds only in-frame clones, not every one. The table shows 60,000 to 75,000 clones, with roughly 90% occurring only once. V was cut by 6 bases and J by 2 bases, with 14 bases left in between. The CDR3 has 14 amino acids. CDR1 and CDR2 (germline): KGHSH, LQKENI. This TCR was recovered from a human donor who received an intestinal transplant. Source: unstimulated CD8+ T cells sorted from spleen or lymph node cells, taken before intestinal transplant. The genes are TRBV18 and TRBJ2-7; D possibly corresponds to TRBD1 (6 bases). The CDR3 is CASSERTATYEQYF. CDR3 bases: TGTGCCAGCTCCGAACGGACAGCGACCTACGAGCAGTACTTC.